The clone carrying this T cell receptor (beta chain) was detected only a few times. What it recognizes is unknown. This entry is derived from a study of molecular identifiers for immune sequencing clone quantification. Overall study results and limits: Underestimated sizes of highly expanded clones could result from identical TCR molecules that share a barcode.

TCRdb re-called the PCR reads through MiXCR, storing one row per CDR3 protein. The sample lists 37,000 or so distinct CDR3 sequences, approximately 18% occurring once. The V end was cut by 6 bases, the J end by 3 bases, with 15 bases between. CDR3 length: 14 amino acids. The germline V gene has CDR1 MDHEN and CDR2 SYDVKM. The authors gated naive CD8 T cells as CD8+CD4-CCR7+CD45RA+ for sorting. The TCR comes from a human donor in good health. Some libraries in this study had Jurkat cell RNA spiked in. The chain joins TRBV28 to TRBJ2-7; D possibly corresponds to TRBD1 (5 bases). The sequencing sample was made of naive CD8+ T cells from blood, with Jurkat cell RNA spiked in. As to subset: FACS-sorted CD8+CD4-CCR7+CD45RA+ naive T cells. The CDR3 DNA sequence: TGTGCCAGCAGCGACTTCAGGGAAATCTACGAGCAGTACTTC. This sequence encodes CASSDFREIYEQYF.